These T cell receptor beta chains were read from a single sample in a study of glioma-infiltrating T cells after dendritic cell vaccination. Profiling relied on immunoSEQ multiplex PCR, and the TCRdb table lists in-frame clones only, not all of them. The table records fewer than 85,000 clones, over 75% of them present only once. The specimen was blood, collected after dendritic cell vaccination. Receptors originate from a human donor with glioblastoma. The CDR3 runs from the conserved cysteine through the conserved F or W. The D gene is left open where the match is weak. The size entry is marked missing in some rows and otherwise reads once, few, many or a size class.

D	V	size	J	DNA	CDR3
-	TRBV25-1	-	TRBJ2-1	TGTGCCAGCAGTGAACTCAATGAGCAGTTCTTC	CASSELNEQFF
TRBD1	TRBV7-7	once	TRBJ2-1	TGTGCCAGCAGCTCCGGGACAGGGGAAATTGAGCAGTTCTTC	CASSSGTGEIEQFF
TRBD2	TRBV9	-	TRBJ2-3	TGTGCCAGCAGCGCACGGCTAGCGGGAAGCACAGATACGCAGTATTTT	CASSARLAGSTDTQYF
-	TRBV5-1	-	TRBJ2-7	TGCGCCAGCAGCTCAGACAGCCACTACGAGCAGTACTTC	CASSSDSHYEQYF
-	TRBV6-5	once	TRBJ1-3	TGTGCCAGCAGTTTCAGGGGTGCGGGAAACACCATATATTTT	CASSFRGAGNTIYF
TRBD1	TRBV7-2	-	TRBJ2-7	TGTGCCAGCAGTTTAAACAGGGGGCAGGGGCAGTACTTC	CASSLNRGQGQYF
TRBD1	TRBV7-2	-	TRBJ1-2	TGTGCCAGCAGCTCCGATCGGACAGGGGGCAGTGTTGGCTACACCTTC	CASSSDRTGGSVGYTF
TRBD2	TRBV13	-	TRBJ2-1	TGTGCCAGCAGGGTAGCGGGGGGGTCCTACAATGAGCAGTTCTTC	CASRVAGGSYNEQFF
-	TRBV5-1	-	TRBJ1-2	TGCGCCAGCAGCTTGGCGCGCCCGGGGGGGGCGCTAGGCTATGGCTACACCTTC	CASSLARPGGALGYGYTF
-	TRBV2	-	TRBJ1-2	TGTGCCAGCGTGGCAGGCTTAATAGGCTACACCTTC	CASVAGLIGYTF
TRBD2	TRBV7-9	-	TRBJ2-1	TGTGCCAGCAGCCCTAGCGGGGGGGCCGTACTCAATGAGCAGTTCTTC	CASSPSGGAVLNEQFF
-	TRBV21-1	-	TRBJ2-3	TGTGCCAGCAGCAAAATTTCCCCGAGACTTGATACTAGCACAGATACGCAGTATTTT	CASSKISPRLDTSTDTQYF
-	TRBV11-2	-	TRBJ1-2	TGTGCCAGCACTCTGGGCAGGGCTAACTATGGCTACACCTTC	CASTLGRANYGYTF
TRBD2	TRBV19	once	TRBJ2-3	TGTGCCAGTAGTCCCATGACTAGCGGGAGCAGTAATACGCAGTATTTT	CASSPMTSGSSNTQYF
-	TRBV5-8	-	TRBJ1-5	TGTGCCAGCAGCCTGGACGGGAGCAATCAGCCCCAGCATTTT	CASSLDGSNQPQHF
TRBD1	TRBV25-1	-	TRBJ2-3	TGTGCCAGCAGTGAAAGGGGACAGGGCCACACAGATACGCAGTATTTT	CASSERGQGHTDTQYF
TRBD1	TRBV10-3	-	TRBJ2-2	TGTGCCAGCTTAACAGGGGAGAACACCGGGGAGCTGTTTTTT	CASLTGENTGELFF
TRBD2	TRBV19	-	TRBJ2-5	TGTGCCAGTAGTCTCGGGACTAGCGGGAGGGCCCAGGAGACCCAGTACTTC	CASSLGTSGRAQETQYF
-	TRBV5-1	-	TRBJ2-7	TGCGCCAGCAGCTTGGGCCGCAGGGTGGCGGAAGAGCAGTACTTC	CASSLGRRVAEEQYF
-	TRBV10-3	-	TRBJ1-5	TGTGCCACTTCGGGTCCCTCTTCGAATCAGCCCCAGCATTTT	CATSGPSSNQPQHF
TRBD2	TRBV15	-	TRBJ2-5	TGTGCCACCAGCAGCCCGCCCCTAGCGGGAGCTCGAGAGACCCAGTACTTC	CATSSPPLAGARETQYF
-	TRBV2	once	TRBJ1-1	TGTGCCAGCAGTGTTGGGGCAGGAAGGGTTAACACTGAAGCTTTCTTT	CASSVGAGRVNTEAFF